This T cell receptor (beta chain) comes out of a study of T-cell memory formation after mild COVID-19. Study conclusions and caveats: Clones contracting over day 15 to 85 were CD4/CD8 balanced, with later expanders leaning CD4+.

The CDR3 has 15 residues. Germline V gives CDR1 MNHEY, CDR2 SVGAGI. V was cut by 3 bases and J by 0 bases, with 12 bases left in between. This clonotype has more than one count but fewer than ten. What it binds is not known. MiXCR, run by TCRdb on the 5' RACE reads, gives a single entry per CDR3 protein. The repertoire holds roughly 200,000 distinct CDR3 sequences, 20% to 25% seen once, with 20% to 25% in the top ten. The clonotype comes from an adult woman who had mild COVID-19 (a few samples of this study predate the infection). Cell type and time point are not known. Sequences were obtained from PBMCs or a T cell subset sorted from them (not recorded which). The rearrangement joins TRBV6-5 to TRBJ2-7, with D tentatively TRBD1 or TRBD2 (5 bases each). The CDR3 protein is CASSYGGPGSYEQYF. The CDR3 region has the DNA TGTGCCAGCAGTTATGGGGGACCCGGCTCCTACGAGCAGTACTTC.